Included here is one T cell receptor (beta chain) sequence, with context. Its target is unknown. These data come from a study of beta chain features in type 1 diabetes. Overall study results and limits: Significant though moderate, a shortening of TCRB CDR3s appeared in all four CD4+ subsets of Type 1 diabetes patients. Fewer insertions but more deletions were seen at VDJ junctions in type 1 diabetes patients.

Isolated RNA was reverse transcribed in full, so expressed TCRB transcripts were sequenced. The repertoire was sequenced with immunoSEQ multiplex PCR; TCRdb's copy has only in-frame clones and lacks some. The sample gives roughly 300,000 clones, 13% to 15% of which show up once; 0.017% is in the top ten. The origin of this receptor is a man aged 25 to 40 with type 1 diabetes. Source material: naive CD4+ T cells from blood.

CDR3 in DNA: TGTGCCTGGAAACTAGCGGGCTTCTACAATGAGCAGTTCTTC. It specifies CAWKLAGFYNEQFF. V and J are TRBV30 and TRBJ2-1; 9 bases map to TRBD2. The length of the CDR3 is 14 residues. Trimming cost V 4 bases and J 3 bases; bases outside gene matches: 4. In germline, CDR1 is GTSNPN, CDR2 SVGIG (reference sequence).